This entry lists 12 T cell receptor beta chains sequenced from one sample in a study of neoadjuvant anti-PD-1 for oral cavity cancer. The repertoire was sequenced with immunoSEQ multiplex PCR; TCRdb's copy has only in-frame clones and lacks some. The sample carries some 30,000 clones, about 80% recorded once. Time point given: after neoadjuvant nivolumab, at surgical resection. The source was PBMCs, collected after nivolumab (anti-PD-1) treatment. These receptors were obtained from a person aged 35-80 years with oral cavity squamous cell carcinoma.

This clone has just a few counts. The chain carries TRBV27 and TRBJ2-5; tentatively, D is TRBD2 (6 bases). The CDR3 runs 14 residues. CDR1 is MNHEY and CDR2 is SMNVEV in the germline V gene (reference sequence). The ends were cut back, 8 bases at V and 1 base at J, with 14 bases in the middle. The CDR3 region is CASRVEGRQETQYF. In DNA form, the CDR3 reads TGTGCCAGCCGCGTGGAGGGCCGCCAAGAGACCCAGTACTTC.

V usage is TRBV7-2 and J usage is TRBJ2-1; D might be TRBD1 or TRBD2, each matching 5 bases. This CDR3 spans 13 amino acids. V was trimmed by 5 bases and J by 10 bases, leaving 15 bases between them. Germline CDR1 SGHTA, CDR2 FQGNSA. The CDR3 loop reads CASSIGGVWEQFF. As DNA, the CDR3 is TGTGCCAGCAGCATTGGGGGTGTCTGGGAGCAGTTCTTC.

The chain joins TRBV7-2 to TRBJ1-3; no reliable D call. Germline V lookup: CDR1 SGHTA, CDR2 FQGNSA. The CDR3 spans 16 residues. V was trimmed by 1 base and J by 0 bases, leaving 10 bases between them. CDR3 amino acids: CASSLVAAGSGNTIYF. DNA of the CDR3: TGTGCCAGCAGCTTAGTAGCAGCAGGCTCTGGAAACACCATATATTTT.

This clone appeared a few times. This chain joins TRBV5-1 and TRBJ2-3; D perhaps matches TRBD2 (5 bases). V lost 0 bases and J 2 bases, leaving 10 bases between the germline ends. The CDR3 length is 15 residues. Germline-derived CDR1 and CDR2 are SGHRS and YFSETQ. The CDR3 spells CASSLVRGITDTQYF. The DNA for the CDR3 is TGCGCCAGCAGCTTGGTTAGAGGGATCACAGATACGCAGTATTTT.

V and J are TRBV7-8 and TRBJ2-2, with 15 bases that match TRBD2. V was pared by 4 bases and J by 5 bases, with 2 bases of the junction left unmatched. Germline V lookup: CDR1 SGHVS, CDR2 FQNEAQ. The CDR3 spans 16 residues. The CDR3 DNA reads TGTGCCAGCAGCTCCGGACTAGCGGGGGGGACCGGGGAGCTGTTTTTT. Translating gives CASSSGLAGGTGELFF.

The chain is built from TRBV9 and TRBJ2-3; no clear D gene. Germline V CDR1 and CDR2: SGDLS, YYNGEE. V lost 3 bases to trimming and J lost 0 bases, with 2 bases between them. There are 12 residues in the CDR3. In nucleotides, the CDR3 is TGTGCCAGCAGCGCCAGCACAGATACGCAGTATTTT. This encodes CASSASTDTQYF.

The rearrangement links TRBV10-1 to TRBJ2-1; no definite D call. Trimming stripped 1 base from V and 6 bases from J, with 7 bases between. The CDR3 length is 13 residues. Germline CDR1 and CDR2: WNHNN and SYGVQD (reference sequence). CDR3 amino acids: CASSEFTGNEQFF. As DNA, the CDR3 is TGCGCCAGCAGTGAGTTCACCGGCAATGAGCAGTTCTTC.

The V call is TRBV29-1, the J call TRBJ2-3; 9 nucleotides line up with TRBD1. Germline CDR1 reads SQVTM; CDR2 reads ANQGSEA. The CDR3 contains 16 residues. The junction had 5 bases not matched to a gene; V was cut back by 1 base and J by 0 bases. This CDR3 is CSVEATGGLSTDTQYF. The DNA for the CDR3 is TGCAGCGTTGAAGCAACAGGGGGCCTTAGCACAGATACGCAGTATTTT.

The chain is built from TRBV7-9 and TRBJ2-7; 9 bases are shared with TRBD1. The germline CDR1 and CDR2 sequences are SEHNR and FQNEAQ (reference sequence). The CDR3 loop spans 15 amino acids. J gave up 5 bases and V 3 bases, and 8 bases lay outside the gene matches. Written as DNA, the CDR3 is TGTGCCAGCAGCTTGAGGGGGGGACAGGGAAACGAGCAGTACTTC. Its translation is CASSLRGGQGNEQYF.

This clone was found a few times. V gene TRBV6-1 combines with J gene TRBJ1-6; 7 nucleotides match TRBD1. The junction had 2 bases not matched to a gene; V was cut back by 0 bases and J by 9 bases. In germline, CDR1 is MNHNS, CDR2 SASEGT. There are 14 residues in the CDR3. CDR3 sequence (DNA): TGTGCCAGCAGTGAAGCAGGGGGCGCTTCACCCCTCCACTTT. Its protein product is CASSEAGGASPLHF.

The V and J genes are TRBV6-5 and TRBJ1-1; D not certain. The CDR3 totals 13 residues. V gave up 0 bases and J gave up 2 bases, with 4 bases separating them. Germline CDR1 is MNHEY and CDR2 is SVGAGI. In DNA form, the CDR3 reads TGTGCCAGCAGTTACTCATCCAACACTGAAGCTTTCTTT. It codes for CASSYSSNTEAFF.

This rearrangement joins TRBV7-2 to TRBJ2-7, with D perhaps TRBD1 or TRBD2 (5 bases each). CDR3 size: 14 residues. Between the trimmed V and J ends, which lost 4 bases and 6 bases, there was a span of 16 bases. The germline gives CDR1 SGHTA, CDR2 FQGNSA. CDR3 amino acids: CASSSGWGSVEQYF. The CDR3 nucleotides read TGTGCCAGCAGCTCGGGCTGGGGGTCCGTCGAGCAGTACTTC.